A selection of T cell receptor beta chains follows, all from one sample in a study of blood T cell repertoires in COVID-19. Measured with immunoSEQ multiplex PCR; TCRdb has only the in-frame clones, and not every one. The data contain about 240,000 clones, about 82% of them singletons. The sequencing input was peripheral blood. These receptors all stem from a man older than 75 with acute or convalescent COVID-19. CDR3s include the opening cysteine and the closing phenylalanine or tryptophan. The D gene is left open where the match is weak. Clone size, where shown, is once, few, many, or a class for clones that have expanded.

J | D | V | size | DNA | CDR3
TRBJ2-7 | - | TRBV28 | many | TGTGCCAGCAGTTTACGTCCCCCAGTCTCCTACGAGCAGTACTTC | CASSLRPPVSYEQYF
TRBJ1-5 | TRBD1 | TRBV28 | - | TGTGCCAGCAGGCCCACAGGGGTTCAGCCCCAGCATTTT | CASRPTGVQPQHF
TRBJ2-3 | TRBD2 | TRBV5-4 | - | TGTGCCAGCAGCTTGGCCGGGACTAGCGGCACAGATACGCAGTATTTT | CASSLAGTSGTDTQYF
TRBJ1-5 | - | TRBV2 | - | TGTGCCAGCAGCTACAGGCTAAATCAGCCCCAGCATTTT | CASSYRLNQPQHF
TRBJ1-4 | - | TRBV6-5 | - | TGTGCCAGCAGTTCCCCGGAGCTTAAAGAAAAACTGTTTTTT | CASSSPELKEKLFF
TRBJ1-5 | TRBD1 | TRBV24-1 | - | TGTGCCACCAGTTCCGGGACAGGCCCCAATCAGCCCCAGCATTTT | CATSSGTGPNQPQHF
TRBJ2-5 | - | TRBV2 | - | TGTGCCAGCAGGTTCCCGACGGGGACCCAGTACTTC | CASRFPTGTQYF
TRBJ1-2 | - | TRBV2 | once | TGTGCCAGATATGGAGGGGAGGCAGGCAACTATGGCTACACCTTC | CARYGGEAGNYGYTF
TRBJ1-6 | TRBD1 | TRBV19 | - | TGTGCCAGTAGCCCGGGACAGGGGCTGCTTTTACCCCTCCACTTT | CASSPGQGLLLPLHF
TRBJ1-2 | TRBD1 | TRBV27 | - | TGTGCCAGCGGTAGACAGGGGGGATATGGCTACACCTTC | CASGRQGGYGYTF
TRBJ2-3 | TRBD2 | TRBV5-4 | - | TGTGCCAGCAGTCCCCCCCCAGCGGGAGTTCCAGATACGCAGTATTTT | CASSPPPAGVPDTQYF
TRBJ1-2 | - | TRBV12-3/TRBV12-4 | few | TGTGCCAGCAGCACAGGGACGGCCGGCTACACCTTC | CASSTGTAGYTF
TRBJ2-3 | TRBD2 | TRBV5-5 | - | TGTGCCAGCAGCTTGGGTCCACGGGCGGGGGGGAACCCTAGCACAGATACGCAGTATTTT | CASSLGPRAGGNPSTDTQYF
TRBJ1-5 | - | TRBV28 | - | TGTGCCAGCAGAGGGAGGGATCGCCAGCCCCAGCATTTT | CASRGRDRQPQHF
TRBJ2-6 | TRBD1 | TRBV28 | - | TGTGCCAGCAGTTTGGCAGGGGGTCGGTCTGGGGCCAACGTCCTGACTTTC | CASSLAGGRSGANVLTF
TRBJ1-2 | TRBD1 | TRBV7-2 | - | TGTGCCAGCACTGACAGGGGATACGGCTACACCTTC | CASTDRGYGYTF
TRBJ1-1 | - | TRBV5-1 | - | TGCGCCAGCAGCTTGACTACCGCGAACACTGAAGCTTTCTTT | CASSLTTANTEAFF
TRBJ2-7 | - | TRBV19 | - | TGTGCCACCAGCGGGTTAACCTACGAGCAGTACTTC | CATSGLTYEQYF